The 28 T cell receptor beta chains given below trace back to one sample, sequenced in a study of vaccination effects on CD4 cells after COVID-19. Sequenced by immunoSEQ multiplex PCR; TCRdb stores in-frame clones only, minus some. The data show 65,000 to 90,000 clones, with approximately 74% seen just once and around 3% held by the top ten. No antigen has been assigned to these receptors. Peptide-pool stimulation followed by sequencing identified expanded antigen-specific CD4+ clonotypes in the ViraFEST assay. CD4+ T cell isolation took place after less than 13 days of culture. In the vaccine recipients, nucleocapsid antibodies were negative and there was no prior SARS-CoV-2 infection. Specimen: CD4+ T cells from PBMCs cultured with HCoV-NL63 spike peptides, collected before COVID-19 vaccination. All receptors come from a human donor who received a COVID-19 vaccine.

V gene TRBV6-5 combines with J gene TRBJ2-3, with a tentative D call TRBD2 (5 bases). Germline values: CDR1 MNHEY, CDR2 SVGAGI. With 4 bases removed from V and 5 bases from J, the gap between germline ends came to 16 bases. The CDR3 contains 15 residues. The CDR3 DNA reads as TGTGCCAGCAGTTCCGCCGGGGTCCGGGGAGATACGCAGTATTTT. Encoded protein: CASSSAGVRGDTQYF.

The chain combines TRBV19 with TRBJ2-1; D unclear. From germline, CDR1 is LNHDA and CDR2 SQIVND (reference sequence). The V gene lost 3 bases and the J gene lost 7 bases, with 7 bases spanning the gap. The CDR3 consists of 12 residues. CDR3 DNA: TGTGCCAGTAGTATGAGGATAAATGAGCAGTTCTTC. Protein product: CASSMRINEQFF.

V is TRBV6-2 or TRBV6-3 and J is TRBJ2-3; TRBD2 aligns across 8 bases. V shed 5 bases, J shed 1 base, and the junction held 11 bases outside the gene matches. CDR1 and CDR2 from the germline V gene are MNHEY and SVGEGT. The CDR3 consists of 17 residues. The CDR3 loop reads CASSPRTSWRRTDTQYF. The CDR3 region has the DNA TGTGCCAGCAGTCCCCGGACTAGCTGGAGGCGCACAGATACGCAGTATTTT.

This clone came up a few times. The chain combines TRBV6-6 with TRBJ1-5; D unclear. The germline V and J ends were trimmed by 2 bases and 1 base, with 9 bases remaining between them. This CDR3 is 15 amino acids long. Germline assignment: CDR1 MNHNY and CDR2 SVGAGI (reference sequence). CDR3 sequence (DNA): TGTGCCAGCAGTTACGTTGCGGCGAGCAATCAGCCCCAGCATTTT. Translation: CASSYVAASNQPQHF.

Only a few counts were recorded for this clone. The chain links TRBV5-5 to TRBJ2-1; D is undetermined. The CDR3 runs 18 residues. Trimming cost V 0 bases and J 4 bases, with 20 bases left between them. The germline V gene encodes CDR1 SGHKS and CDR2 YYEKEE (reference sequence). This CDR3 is CASSLVSSGSSPYNEQFF. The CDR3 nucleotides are TGTGCCAGCAGCTTGGTATCGTCGGGCTCGTCCCCTTACAATGAGCAGTTCTTC.

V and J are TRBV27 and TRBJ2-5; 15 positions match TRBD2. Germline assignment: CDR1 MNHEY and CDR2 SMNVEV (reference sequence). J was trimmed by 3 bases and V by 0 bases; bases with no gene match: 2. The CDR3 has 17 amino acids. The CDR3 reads CASSLSRTSGGEETQYF. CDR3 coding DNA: TGTGCCAGCAGTTTATCCCGGACTAGCGGGGGGGAAGAGACCCAGTACTTC.

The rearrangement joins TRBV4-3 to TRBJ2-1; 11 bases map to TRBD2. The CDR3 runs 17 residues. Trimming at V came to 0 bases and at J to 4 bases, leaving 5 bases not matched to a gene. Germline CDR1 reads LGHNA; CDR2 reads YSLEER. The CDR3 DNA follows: TGCGCCAGCAGCCAAGATCCCACTAGCGGGGGATACAATGAGCAGTTCTTC. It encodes CASSQDPTSGGYNEQFF.

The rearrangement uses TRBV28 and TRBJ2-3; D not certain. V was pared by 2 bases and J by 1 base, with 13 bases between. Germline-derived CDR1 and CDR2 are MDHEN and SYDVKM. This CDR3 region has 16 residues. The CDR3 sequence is CASSLDILYGTDTQYF. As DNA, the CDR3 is TGTGCCAGCAGTTTAGATATACTCTATGGCACAGATACGCAGTATTTT.

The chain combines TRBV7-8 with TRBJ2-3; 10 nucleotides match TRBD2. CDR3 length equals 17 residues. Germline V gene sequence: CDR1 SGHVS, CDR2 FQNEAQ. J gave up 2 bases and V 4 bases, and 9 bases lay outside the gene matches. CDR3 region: CASSSGRTSGLTDTQYF. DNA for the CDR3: TGTGCCAGCAGCTCCGGACGGACTAGCGGTCTCACAGATACGCAGTATTTT.

CDR3: CASSSSGGTYNEQFF. The CDR3 bases are TGTGCCAGCAGCTCCAGCGGGGGGACCTACAATGAGCAGTTCTTC. The chain carries TRBV5-8 and TRBJ2-1; 9 positions match TRBD2. Germline trimming cut 3 bases from V and 2 bases from J; bases unmatched to any gene: 3. The germline V gene encodes CDR1 SGHTS and CDR2 YDEGEE. The CDR3 length is 15 residues.

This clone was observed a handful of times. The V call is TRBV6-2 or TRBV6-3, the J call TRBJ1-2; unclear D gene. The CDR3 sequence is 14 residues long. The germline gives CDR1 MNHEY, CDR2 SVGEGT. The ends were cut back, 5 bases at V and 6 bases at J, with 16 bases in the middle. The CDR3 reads CASSPPNRFHGYTF. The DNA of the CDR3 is TGTGCCAGCAGTCCCCCGAACAGATTCCATGGCTACACCTTC.

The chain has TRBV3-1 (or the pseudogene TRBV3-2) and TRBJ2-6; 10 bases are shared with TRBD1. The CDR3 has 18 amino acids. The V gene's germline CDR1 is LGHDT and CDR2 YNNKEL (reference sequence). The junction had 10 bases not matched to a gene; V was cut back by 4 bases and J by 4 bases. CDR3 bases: TGTGCCAGCAGCCCCATAAAGGGACAGGGGCCCGGGGCCAACGTCCTGACTTTC. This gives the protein CASSPIKGQGPGANVLTF.

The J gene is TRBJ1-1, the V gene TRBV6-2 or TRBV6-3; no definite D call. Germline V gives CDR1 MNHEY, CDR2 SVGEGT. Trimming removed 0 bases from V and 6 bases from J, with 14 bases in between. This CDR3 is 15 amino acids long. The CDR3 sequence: CASSYSSKGGPEAFF. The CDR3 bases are TGTGCCAGCAGTTACTCGTCGAAGGGAGGACCTGAAGCTTTCTTT.

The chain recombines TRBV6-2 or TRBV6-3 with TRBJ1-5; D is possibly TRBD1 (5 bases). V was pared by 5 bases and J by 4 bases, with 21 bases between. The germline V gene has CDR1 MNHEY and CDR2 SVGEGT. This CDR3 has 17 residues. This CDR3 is CASSPFTGVTRNQPQHF. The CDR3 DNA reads TGTGCCAGCAGTCCCTTCACGGGGGTTACAAGGAATCAGCCCCAGCATTTT.

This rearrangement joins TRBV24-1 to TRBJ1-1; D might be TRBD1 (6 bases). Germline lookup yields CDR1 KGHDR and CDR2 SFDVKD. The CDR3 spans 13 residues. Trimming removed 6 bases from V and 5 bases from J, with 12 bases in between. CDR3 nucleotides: TGTGCCACCAGTTTCGAAGGGGGAACTGAAGCTTTCTTT. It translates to CATSFEGGTEAFF.

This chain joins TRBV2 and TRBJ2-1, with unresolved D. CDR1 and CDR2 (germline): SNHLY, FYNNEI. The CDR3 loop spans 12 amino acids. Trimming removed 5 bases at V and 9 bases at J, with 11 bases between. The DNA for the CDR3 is TGTGCCAGCAGTTCGAGTATGGTTGAGCAGTTCTTC. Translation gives CASSSSMVEQFF.

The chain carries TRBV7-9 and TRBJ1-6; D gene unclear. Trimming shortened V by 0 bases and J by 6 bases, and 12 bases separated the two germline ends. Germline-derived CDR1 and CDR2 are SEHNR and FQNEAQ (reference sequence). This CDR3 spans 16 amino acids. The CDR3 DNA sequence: TGTGCCAGCAGCTTAGCGATGGCCCGGGGTAATTCACCCCTCCACTTT. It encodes CASSLAMARGNSPLHF.

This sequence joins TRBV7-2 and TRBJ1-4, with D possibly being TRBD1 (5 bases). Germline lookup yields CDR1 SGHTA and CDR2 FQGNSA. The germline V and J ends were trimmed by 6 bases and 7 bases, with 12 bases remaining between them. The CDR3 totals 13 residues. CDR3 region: CASSPQVAEKLFF. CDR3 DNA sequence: TGTGCCAGCAGTCCACAGGTTGCTGAAAAACTGTTTTTT.

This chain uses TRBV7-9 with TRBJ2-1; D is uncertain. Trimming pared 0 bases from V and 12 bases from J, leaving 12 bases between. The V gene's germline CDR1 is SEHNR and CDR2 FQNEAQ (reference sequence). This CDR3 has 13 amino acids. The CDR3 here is CASSLADRTGQFF. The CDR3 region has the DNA TGTGCCAGCAGCTTAGCGGATAGGACGGGGCAGTTCTTC.

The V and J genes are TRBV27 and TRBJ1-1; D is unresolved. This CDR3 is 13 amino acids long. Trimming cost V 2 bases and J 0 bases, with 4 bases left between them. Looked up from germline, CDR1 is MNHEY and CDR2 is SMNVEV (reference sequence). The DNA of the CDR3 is TGTGCCAGCAGTTTACGTATGAACACTGAAGCTTTCTTT. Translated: CASSLRMNTEAFF.

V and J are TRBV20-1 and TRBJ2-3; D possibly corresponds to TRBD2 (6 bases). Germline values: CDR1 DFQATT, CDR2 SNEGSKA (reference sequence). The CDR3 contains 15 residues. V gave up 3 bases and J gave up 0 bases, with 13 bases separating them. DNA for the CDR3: TGCAGTGCTAGTAAGGTGGGACTGAGCACAGATACGCAGTATTTT. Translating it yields CSASKVGLSTDTQYF.

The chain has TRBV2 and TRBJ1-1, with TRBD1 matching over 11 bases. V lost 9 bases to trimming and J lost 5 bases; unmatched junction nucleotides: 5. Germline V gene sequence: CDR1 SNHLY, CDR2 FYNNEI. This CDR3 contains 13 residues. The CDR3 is CASRTGGGTEAFF. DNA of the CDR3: TGTGCCAGTCGGACAGGGGGCGGAACTGAAGCTTTCTTT.

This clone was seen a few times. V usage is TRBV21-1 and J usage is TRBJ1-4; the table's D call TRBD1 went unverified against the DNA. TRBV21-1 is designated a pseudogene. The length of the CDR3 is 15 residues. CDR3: CASKETRGQNEKLFF. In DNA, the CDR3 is TGTGCCAGCAAAGAAACGCGGGGACAGAATGAAAAACTGTTTTTT.

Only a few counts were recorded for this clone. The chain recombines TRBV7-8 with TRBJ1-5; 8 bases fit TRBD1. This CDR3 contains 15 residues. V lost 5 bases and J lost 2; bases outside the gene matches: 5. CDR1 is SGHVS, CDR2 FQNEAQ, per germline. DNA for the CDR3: TGTGCCAGCAGCCCGACGACAGGGGGCAATCAGCCCCAGCATTTT. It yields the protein CASSPTTGGNQPQHF.

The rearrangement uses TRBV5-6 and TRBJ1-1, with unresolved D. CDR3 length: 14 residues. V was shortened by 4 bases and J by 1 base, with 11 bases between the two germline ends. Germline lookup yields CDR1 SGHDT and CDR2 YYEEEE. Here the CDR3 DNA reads TGTGCCAGCAGCCGCCCCGCGGGGAACACTGAAGCTTTCTTT. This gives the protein CASSRPAGNTEAFF. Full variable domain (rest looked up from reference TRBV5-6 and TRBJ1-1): DAGVTQSPTHLIKTRGQQVTLRCSPKSGHDTVSWYQQALGQGPQFIFQYYEEEERQRGNFPDRFSGHQFPNYSSELNVNALLLGDSALYLCASSRPAGNTEAFFGQGTRLTVV.

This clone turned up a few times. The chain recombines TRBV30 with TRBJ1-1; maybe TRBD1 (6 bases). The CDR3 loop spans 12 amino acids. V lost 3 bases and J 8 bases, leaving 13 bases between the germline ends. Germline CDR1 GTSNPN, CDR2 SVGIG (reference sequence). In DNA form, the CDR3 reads TGTGCCTGGAGGAAATCAGACAGGGAAGCTTTCTTT. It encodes CAWRKSDREAFF.

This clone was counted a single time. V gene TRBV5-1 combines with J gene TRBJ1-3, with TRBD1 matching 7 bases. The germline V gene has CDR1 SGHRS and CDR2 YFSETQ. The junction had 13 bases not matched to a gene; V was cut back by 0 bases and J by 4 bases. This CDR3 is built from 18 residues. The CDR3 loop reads CASSLDPRQGAGGNTIYF. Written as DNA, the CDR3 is TGCGCCAGCAGCTTGGACCCCCGACAGGGAGCCGGAGGAAACACCATATATTTT.

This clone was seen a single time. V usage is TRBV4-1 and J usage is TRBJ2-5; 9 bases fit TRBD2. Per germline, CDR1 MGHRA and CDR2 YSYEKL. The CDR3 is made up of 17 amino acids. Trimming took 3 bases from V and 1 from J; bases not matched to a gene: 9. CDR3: CASSHRTSAKFQETQYF. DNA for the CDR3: TGCGCCAGCAGCCACCGGACTAGCGCCAAATTCCAAGAGACCCAGTACTTC.